One sample yielded the 31 T cell receptor beta chains listed below, sequenced in a study of blood T cell repertoires in COVID-19. Assay used: immunoSEQ multiplex PCR; TCRdb lists only in-frame clones, some missing. This sample carries 490,000 or so clones, around nine tenths of them seen once, and the ten largest clones take 1.5% to 2%. Material for sequencing was PBMCs or T cells enriched from blood (not recorded which). The receptor set was obtained from a woman aged 40 to 55 who had recovered from COVID-19.

V and J are TRBV4-1 and TRBJ2-2; tentative D call: TRBD2 (5 bases). CDR1 is MGHRA, CDR2 YSYEKL, per germline. V was trimmed by 0 bases and J by 0 bases, leaving 8 bases between them. The CDR3 has 16 residues. DNA of the CDR3: TGCGCCAGCAGCCAAGAGGTAGCGTCGAACACCGGGGAGCTGTTTTTT. The encoded protein is CASSQEVASNTGELFF.

The V and J genes are TRBV7-2 and TRBJ1-1; TRBD1 is a possible D gene (5 bases). The CDR3 loop spans 15 amino acids. The germline gives CDR1 SGHTA, CDR2 FQGNSA. V lost 7 bases to trimming and J lost 1 base, with 16 bases between them. CDR3 region: CASTPGWAQNTEAFF. The CDR3 region has the DNA TGTGCCAGCACCCCAGGGTGGGCCCAGAACACTGAAGCTTTCTTT. The whole variable domain, remainder taken from reference TRBV7-2 and TRBJ1-1, is GAGVSQSPSNKVTEKGKDVELRCDPISGHTALYWYRQSLGQGLEFLIYFQGNSAPDKSGLPSDRFSAERTGGSVSTLTIQRTQQEDSAVYLCASTPGWAQNTEAFFGQGTRLTVV.

The chain links TRBV9 to TRBJ2-1; TRBD2 matches 9 bases. Per the germline V gene, CDR1 is SGDLS and CDR2 is YYNGEE. Germline trimming cut 0 bases from V and 2 bases from J; bases unmatched to any gene: 3. The CDR3 sequence is 16 residues long. CDR3 residues: CASSVAGGGAYNEQFF. The DNA of the CDR3 is TGTGCCAGCAGCGTAGCAGGCGGGGGGGCCTACAATGAGCAGTTCTTC.

The chain is built from TRBV9 and TRBJ2-5; TRBD1 matches at 11 bases. J lost 2 bases, V lost 4 bases, and 4 bases had no gene match. This CDR3 spans 15 amino acids. Looked up from germline, CDR1 is SGDLS and CDR2 is YYNGEE. CDR3 sequence: CASSFGTGGQETQYF. The DNA of the CDR3 is TGTGCCAGCAGCTTCGGGACAGGGGGGCAAGAGACCCAGTACTTC.

The chain employs TRBV30 and TRBJ1-2, with 9 bases aligning to TRBD1. This CDR3 is built from 15 residues. Germline V lookup: CDR1 GTSNPN, CDR2 SVGIG (reference sequence). Losses at the gene ends were 5 bases for V and 3 bases for J; bases not matched to a gene: 10. CDR3 nucleotide sequence: TGTGCCTGGGTTAAACAGGGGGCAGGGTACTATGGCTACACCTTC. It encodes CAWVKQGAGYYGYTF. Looking up the rest from reference TRBV30 and TRBJ1-2 gives the full variable domain: SQTIHQWPATLVQPVGSPLSLECTVEGTSNPNLYWYRQAAGRGLQLLFYSVGIGQISSEVPQNLSASRPQDRQFILSSKKLLLSDSGFYLCAWVKQGAGYYGYTFGSGTRLTVV.

This sequence joins TRBV18 and TRBJ2-1; possible D gene TRBD1, 6 bases. Germline V CDR1 and CDR2: KGHSH, LQKENI. The V gene lost 3 bases and the J gene lost 8 bases, with 14 bases spanning the gap. CDR3 length equals 14 residues. CDR3 DNA: TGTGCCAGCTCACCCAGGGGTACCCTCGATGAGCAGTTCTTC. Translating gives CASSPRGTLDEQFF.

The V and J genes are TRBV4-3 and TRBJ2-7, with 9 bases matching TRBD1. The CDR3 is made up of 14 amino acids. V lost 3 bases to trimming and J lost 5 bases; unmatched junction nucleotides: 5. The germline V gene has CDR1 LGHNA and CDR2 YSLEER. In DNA, the CDR3 is TGCGCCAGCAGCCAGGGGACAGGGTCCGACGAGCAGTACTTC. As protein: CASSQGTGSDEQYF.

The J gene is TRBJ1-1, the V gene TRBV30; a weak D match, TRBD1 (5 bases). Germline V lookup: CDR1 GTSNPN, CDR2 SVGIG (reference sequence). V lost 7 bases and J lost 3, with 15 bases in between. This CDR3 has 13 amino acids. For the CDR3, the DNA is TGTGCCTCCCACCAGGGCCAGTACACTGAAGCTTTCTTT. Translation: CASHQGQYTEAFF.

The chain uses TRBV19 and TRBJ1-3; weak D call: TRBD1 (5 bases). The V and J ends lost 7 bases and 0 bases respectively, with 10 bases between them. Germline CDR1 LNHDA, CDR2 SQIVND (reference sequence). This CDR3 is 14 amino acids long. CDR3: CASKGDYSGNTIYF. DNA of the CDR3: TGTGCCAGTAAAGGGGATTACTCTGGAAACACCATATATTTT.

The chain uses TRBV11-2 and TRBJ2-1, with TRBD1 as a possible D gene (6 bases). Trimming shortened V by 4 bases and J by 6 bases, and 16 bases separated the two germline ends. Germline CDR1 is SGHAT and CDR2 is FQNNGV. CDR3 length: 15 amino acids. Written as DNA, the CDR3 is TGTGCCAGCAGCTACAGGGAAGTACGTAGCAATGAGCAGTTCTTC. Translating it yields CASSYREVRSNEQFF.

The chain combines TRBV6-1 with TRBJ2-7; TRBD2 might be the D (6 bases). The V gene's germline CDR1 is MNHNS and CDR2 SASEGT. The V end lost 0 bases, the J end lost 2 bases, and 14 bases lay between the germline ends. This CDR3 is built from 16 residues. CDR3 sequence (DNA): TGTGCCAGCAGTGAAGCAGGGCTAGCGCGAACCTACGAGCAGTACTTC. Translation: CASSEAGLARTYEQYF.

J is TRBJ2-2 and V is TRBV4-3, with TRBD2 matching 8 bases. This CDR3 contains 18 residues. Germline trimming cut 0 bases from V and 1 base from J; bases unmatched to any gene: 7. CDR1 and CDR2 (germline): LGHNA, YSLEER. CDR3 sequence: CASSQEALAGMNTGELFF. The DNA of the CDR3 is TGCGCCAGCAGCCAAGAGGCCCTAGCGGGCATGAACACCGGGGAGCTGTTTTTT.

The chain links TRBV2 to TRBJ2-3; perhaps TRBD1 as D (6 bases). Germline assignment: CDR1 SNHLY and CDR2 FYNNEI. V dropped 10 bases and J dropped 0 bases, with 14 bases sitting between them. The length of the CDR3 is 14 residues. The CDR3 DNA is TGTGCCATATACAGGGTTATTAGCACAGATACGCAGTATTTT. Its translation is CAIYRVISTDTQYF.

Only a few counts were recorded for this clone. J is TRBJ1-6 and V is TRBV19, with TRBD1 identical over 10 bases. Trimming cost V 6 bases and J 4 bases; bases outside gene matches: 12. The CDR3 has 18 amino acids. CDR1 and CDR2 from the germline V gene are LNHDA and SQIVND (reference sequence). The CDR3 region is CASRGTGTGARYNSPLHF. CDR3 DNA sequence: TGTGCCAGTAGGGGGACCGGGACAGGGGCACGATATAATTCACCCCTCCACTTT.

V usage is TRBV12-3 or TRBV12-4 and J usage is TRBJ2-2; unclear D gene. The CDR3 covers 12 residues. V lost 5 bases and J lost 6, with 7 bases in between. The CDR3 spells CASSPRAGELFF. The CDR3 DNA is TGTGCCAGCAGTCCCCGGGCCGGGGAGCTGTTTTTT.

This clone appeared once. Distinct nucleotide sequences in the sample also encode this CDR3. The chain links TRBV18 to TRBJ2-5, with TRBD2 identical over 11 bases. Germline V gene data show CDR1 as KGHSH and CDR2 as LQKENI. The CDR3 sequence is 14 residues long. V lost 3 bases to trimming and J lost 5 bases; unmatched junction nucleotides: 2. DNA for the CDR3: TGTGCCAGCTCACCGGCTAGCGGGAGGGAGACCCAGTACTTC. This translates into CASSPASGRETQYF. The variable domain in full, completed from reference TRBV18 and TRBJ2-5, reads NAGVMQNPRHLVRRRGQEARLRCSPMKGHSHVYWYRQLPEEGLKFMVYLQKENIIDESGMPKERFSAEFPKEGPSILRIQQVVRGDSAAYFCASSPASGRETQYFGPGTRLLVL.

The CDR3 region has the DNA TGTGCCACCCAGAATTACTACGAGCAGTACTTC. Protein product: CATQNYYEQYF. The chain recombines TRBV7-8 with TRBJ2-7; D is unresolved. This CDR3 comprises 11 residues. Trimming cost V 10 bases and J 3 bases, with 10 bases left between them. Germline lookup yields CDR1 SGHVS and CDR2 FQNEAQ.

The CDR3 loop is CASRSTKTNYGYTF. The CDR3 bases are TGTGCCAGCAGATCGACAAAGACTAACTATGGCTACACCTTC. The V gene is TRBV6-6, the J gene TRBJ1-2; D remains ambiguous. The CDR3 runs 14 residues. V shed 6 bases and J shed 0 bases, with 11 bases lying between them. Germline V gene data show CDR1 as MNHNY and CDR2 as SVGAGI (reference sequence).

The gene calls are TRBV10-2 and TRBJ1-2, with D unclear. The CDR3 runs 14 residues. Germline CDR1 WSHSY, CDR2 SAAADI. V dropped 4 bases and J dropped 0 bases, with 9 bases sitting between them. CDR3 bases: TGCGCCAGCAGTGTCCTCCTAGCTAACTATGGCTACACCTTC. It translates to CASSVLLANYGYTF.

This chain connects TRBV2 to TRBJ2-7; 7 positions match TRBD2. Germline CDR1 and CDR2: SNHLY and FYNNEI. The CDR3 spans 10 residues. Trimming took 7 bases from V and 7 from J; bases not matched to a gene: 1. Here the CDR3 DNA reads TGTGCCAGCATCGGGAGGGAGCAGTACTTC. It specifies CASIGREQYF.

Comment on this clone: This sample also contains other DNA sequences that code for the same CDR3. This sequence joins TRBV27 and TRBJ1-1, with 8 bases fitting TRBD1. This CDR3 is built from 14 residues. CDR1 and CDR2 from the germline V gene are MNHEY and SMNVEV (reference sequence). V lost 2 bases to trimming and J lost 1 base; unmatched junction nucleotides: 0. CDR3: CASSLGQGNTEAFF. The CDR3 DNA follows: TGTGCCAGCAGTTTAGGACAGGGGAACACTGAAGCTTTCTTT.

This clone was picked up a small number of times. The rearrangement joins TRBV30 to TRBJ2-6; 11 bases line up with TRBD1. CDR1 and CDR2 from the germline V gene are GTSNPN and SVGIG (reference sequence). Trimming at V came to 6 bases and at J to 2 bases, leaving 6 bases not matched to a gene. The CDR3 runs to 16 residues. DNA for the CDR3: TGTGCCTGCCCTCGGACAGGGGGCGCTGGGGCCAACGTCCTGACTTTC. Encoded protein: CACPRTGGAGANVLTF.

In nucleotides, the CDR3 is TGTGCCAGCAGCGAAATTAGCGGGAGGTTGGGGAACATTCAGTACTTC. This codes for CASSEISGRLGNIQYF. The chain links TRBV11-2 to TRBJ2-4, with 10 positions matching TRBD2. The J segment lost 7 bases and the V segment lost 5 bases, leaving 11 bases of the junction unmatched. Germline-derived CDR1 and CDR2 are SGHAT and FQNNGV. This CDR3 is 16 amino acids long.

The V call is TRBV6-1, the J call TRBJ1-3; D remains ambiguous. V was clipped by 1 base and J by 8 bases, with 9 bases between them. Germline V gene lookup returns CDR1 MNHNS and CDR2 SASEGT. The CDR3 totals 13 residues. CDR3 protein: CASSEGHVYTIYF. For the CDR3, the DNA is TGTGCCAGCAGTGAAGGTCATGTGTACACCATATATTTT.

The table lists this clone with a count of one. The chain is built from TRBV15 and TRBJ2-6; D is undetermined. Germline V lookup: CDR1 LNHNV, CDR2 YYDKDF (reference sequence). V lost 3 bases and J 4 bases, leaving 7 bases between the germline ends. The CDR3 spans 14 residues. In DNA form, the CDR3 reads TGTGCCACCAGCAGTGTTCTAGGGGCCAACGTCCTGACTTTC. Translating it yields CATSSVLGANVLTF.

This chain joins TRBV6-2 or TRBV6-3 and TRBJ1-1; D may be TRBD1 (5 bases). The CDR3 consists of 14 residues. The V gene lost 2 bases and the J gene lost 6 bases, with 13 bases spanning the gap. Germline lookup yields CDR1 MNHEY and CDR2 SVGEGT. In DNA form, the CDR3 reads TGTGCCAGCAGTTACAGACAGCTTGGCGCTGAAGCTTTCTTT. Amino acids: CASSYRQLGAEAFF.

This clone was seen just once. This rearrangement joins TRBV9 to TRBJ2-3; TRBD2 might be the D (6 bases). The ends were cut back, 3 bases at V and 8 bases at J, with 19 bases in the middle. CDR3 length: 15 residues. Germline V gene sequence: CDR1 SGDLS, CDR2 YYNGEE. CDR3 DNA: TGTGCCAGCAGCGAGTCCGGGACTGTCGAGGGTACGCAGTATTTT. This sequence encodes CASSESGTVEGTQYF. Full variable domain (remainder filled in from reference TRBV9 and TRBJ2-3): DSGVTQTPKHLITATGQRVTLRCSPRSGDLSVYWYQQSLDQGLQFLIQYYNGEERAKGNILERFSAQQFPDLHSELNLSSLELGDSALYFCASSESGTVEGTQYFGPGTRLTVL.

The V call is TRBV7-8, the J call TRBJ2-7, with 10 nucleotides matching TRBD1. Germline CDR1 is SGHVS and CDR2 is FQNEAQ. The CDR3 length is 14 residues. Trimming at V came to 5 bases and at J to 5 bases, leaving 6 bases not matched to a gene. The CDR3 is CASSPPGTGDEQYF. As DNA, the CDR3 is TGTGCCAGCAGCCCACCCGGGACAGGGGACGAGCAGTACTTC.

V usage is TRBV30 and J usage is TRBJ2-1; a possible D gene is TRBD1 (6 bases). V lost 0 bases to trimming and J lost 4 bases, with 10 bases between them. Germline V gene data show CDR1 as GTSNPN and CDR2 as SVGIG (reference sequence). The length of the CDR3 is 14 residues. The CDR3 nucleotides are TGTGCCTGGAGTGTATGGGACATATACAATGAGCAGTTCTTC. This gives the protein CAWSVWDIYNEQFF.

The V gene is TRBV30, the J gene TRBJ1-1; 8 bases agree with TRBD1. The CDR3 runs 18 residues. The V and J ends lost 3 bases and 5 bases, in that order; junction bases with no gene match: 20. The germline CDR1 and CDR2 sequences are GTSNPN and SVGIG (reference sequence). In DNA form, the CDR3 reads TGTGCCTGGAGAGGTTTTAAGACAGGGGTCCTAGGGGGTACTGAAGCTTTCTTT. Amino acid sequence: CAWRGFKTGVLGGTEAFF.

The chain uses TRBV3-1 (or the pseudogene TRBV3-2) and TRBJ1-1, with 9 nucleotides matching TRBD1. Germline V gene data show CDR1 as LGHDT and CDR2 as YNNKEL (reference sequence). V lost 3 bases and J lost 11; bases outside the gene matches: 4. CDR3 length: 12 residues. DNA of the CDR3: TGTGCCAGCAGCCAGGGGACAGGGCTGGCTTTCTTT. This translates into CASSQGTGLAFF.